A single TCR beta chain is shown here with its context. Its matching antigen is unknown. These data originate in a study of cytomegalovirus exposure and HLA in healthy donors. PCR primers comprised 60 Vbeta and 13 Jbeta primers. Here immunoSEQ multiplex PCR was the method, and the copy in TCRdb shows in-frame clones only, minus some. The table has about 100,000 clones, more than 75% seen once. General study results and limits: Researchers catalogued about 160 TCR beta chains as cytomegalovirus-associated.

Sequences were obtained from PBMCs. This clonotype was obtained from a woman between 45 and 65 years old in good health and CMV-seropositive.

The CDR3 sequence: CASSFQGALFNYEQYF. In DNA form, the CDR3 reads TGTGCCAGCAGCTTCCAGGGGGCCCTATTCAACTACGAGCAGTACTTC. V is TRBV5-8 and J is TRBJ2-7; 8 nucleotides match TRBD1. Unmatched junction bases numbered 10, after V lost 2 bases and J lost 3 bases. Germline CDR1 is SGHTS and CDR2 is YDEGEE. The CDR3 runs 16 residues.